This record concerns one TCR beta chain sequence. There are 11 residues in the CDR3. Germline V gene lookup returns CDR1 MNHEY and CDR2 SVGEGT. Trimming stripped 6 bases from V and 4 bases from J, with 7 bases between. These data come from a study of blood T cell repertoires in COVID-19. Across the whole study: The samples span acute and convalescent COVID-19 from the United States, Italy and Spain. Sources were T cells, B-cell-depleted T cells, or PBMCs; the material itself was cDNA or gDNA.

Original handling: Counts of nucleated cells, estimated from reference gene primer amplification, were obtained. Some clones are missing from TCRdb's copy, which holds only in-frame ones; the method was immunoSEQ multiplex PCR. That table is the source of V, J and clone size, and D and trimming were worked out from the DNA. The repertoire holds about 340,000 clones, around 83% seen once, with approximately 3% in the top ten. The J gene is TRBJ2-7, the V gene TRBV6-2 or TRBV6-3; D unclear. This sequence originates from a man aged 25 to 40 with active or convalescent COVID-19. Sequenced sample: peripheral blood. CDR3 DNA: TGTGCCAGCAGCCAGGAGTACGAGCAGTACTTC. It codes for CASSQEYEQYF.